One TCR beta chain is described in this entry. Its antigen remains unknown. V lost 2 bases and J 5 bases, leaving 13 bases between the germline ends. Looked up from germline, CDR1 is MDHEN and CDR2 is SYDVKM. The CDR3 totals 14 residues. The record originates from a study of cytomegalovirus exposure and HLA in healthy donors. Study-level results: Whilst most TCR sequences proved rare, a subset of public TCRs occurred across many donors. With later analysis, a missense DCLRE1C variant became linked to TCR beta V- and J-gene trimming.

The PCR used 60 Vbeta and 13 Jbeta primers. Only in-frame clones appear in the TCRdb table, and some are missing; sequencing was by immunoSEQ multiplex PCR. The repertoire holds some 190,000 clones, with under 80% as singletons. This TCR derives from a young man in good health and CMV-seropositive. This chain connects TRBV28 to TRBJ2-7; D is ambiguous. Sequenced input: PBMCs. CDR3 sequence reads: CASSLESLGHEQYF. The DNA of the CDR3 is TGTGCCAGCAGTTTAGAATCTCTTGGGCACGAGCAGTACTTC.